The 25 T cell receptor beta chains given below trace back to one sample, sequenced in a study of blood T cell repertoires in COVID-19. Here immunoSEQ multiplex PCR was the method, and the copy in TCRdb shows in-frame clones only, minus some. Among a few hundred thousand clones, around 87% were seen once, and the ten largest hold 3% to 3.5%. The sample comprised peripheral blood. The receptors stem from a man aged 55 to 69 with acute or convalescent COVID-19.

This chain joins TRBV28 and TRBJ2-1, with D possibly TRBD2 on 5 matching bases. Trimming took 5 bases from V and 2 from J, leaving 7 bases between them. The germline gives CDR1 MDHEN, CDR2 SYDVKM. This CDR3 region has 13 residues. The CDR3 reads CASSNGAYNEQFF. The DNA for the CDR3 is TGTGCCAGCAGTAACGGGGCCTACAATGAGCAGTTCTTC.

J is TRBJ1-5 and V is TRBV6-6; D not certain. The ends were cut back, 0 bases at V and 3 bases at J, with 12 bases in the middle. Germline-derived CDR1 and CDR2 are MNHNY and SVGAGI (reference sequence). CDR3 length: 16 residues. The CDR3 nucleotides are TGTGCCAGCAGTTACTCGACCGGGCGGGACAATCAGCCCCAGCATTTT. This encodes CASSYSTGRDNQPQHF.

The chain is built from TRBV23-1 and TRBJ1-1; D remains unclear. TRBV23-1 is assigned to the ORF class and has an uncertain function. Deletions cut 0 bases from V and 3 bases from J, with 14 bases between. The CDR3 spans 16 residues. CDR3 protein: CASSQSGRVSDTEAFF. Here the CDR3 DNA reads TGCGCCAGCAGTCAATCTGGGCGGGTGTCCGACACTGAAGCTTTCTTT.

V and J are TRBV7-8 and TRBJ2-3, with 12 bases lining up with TRBD1. Germline-derived CDR1 and CDR2 are SGHVS and FQNEAQ. Trimming removed 2 bases from V and 5 bases from J; junction bases left unmatched: 2. The CDR3 has 15 amino acids. CDR3 bases: TGTGCCAGCAGCTTACGGGACAGGGGGCGAGATACGCAGTATTTT. This sequence encodes CASSLRDRGRDTQYF.

The CDR3 DNA follows: TGCGCCAGCACGGGGCTCACCGGGGGCACAGGGGCCTACGAGCAGTACTTC. Residues: CASTGLTGGTGAYEQYF. The chain recombines TRBV10-2 with TRBJ2-7; tentatively, D is TRBD1 (7 bases). CDR1 is WSHSY and CDR2 is SAAADI in the germline V gene. CDR3 length: 17 amino acids. V was trimmed by 7 bases and J by 2 bases, leaving 24 bases between them.

V gene TRBV10-2 combines with J gene TRBJ2-5; a weak D match, TRBD1 (6 bases). This CDR3 is built from 15 residues. Trimming took 0 bases from V and 9 from J, leaving 17 bases between them. Germline V gene sequence: CDR1 WSHSY, CDR2 SAAADI. For the CDR3, the DNA is TGCGCCAGCAGTGAGTCCGGGACAAGGGGTTGGGCCCAGTACTTC. It specifies CASSESGTRGWAQYF.

The V call is TRBV5-4, the J call TRBJ2-2; tentatively, D is TRBD1 (5 bases). This CDR3 contains 13 residues. Germline CDR1 and CDR2: SGHNT and YYREEE (reference sequence). Deletions cut 10 bases from V and 5 bases from J, with 15 bases between. CDR3 loop: CASSGRVTGELFF. As DNA, the CDR3 is TGTGCCTCCTCGGGCAGGGTGACCGGGGAGCTGTTTTTT. The variable domain in full, completed from reference TRBV5-4 and TRBJ2-2, reads ETGVTQSPTHLIKTRGQQVTLRCSSQSGHNTVSWYQQALGQGPQFIFQYYREEENGRGNFPPRFSGLQFPNYSSELNVNALELDDSALYLCASSGRVTGELFFGEGSRLTVL.

This chain joins TRBV3-1 (or the pseudogene TRBV3-2) and TRBJ2-1; TRBD1 aligns across 9 bases. The V segment lost 3 bases and the J segment 2 bases; nucleotides outside the gene matches: 2. The CDR3 sequence is 15 residues long. Germline V gene data show CDR1 as LGHDT and CDR2 as YNNKEL (reference sequence). The CDR3 sequence: CASSHTGGAYNEQFF. The CDR3 coding sequence is TGTGCCAGCAGCCATACAGGGGGCGCCTACAATGAGCAGTTCTTC.

This chain joins TRBV5-8 and TRBJ1-6; tentatively, D is TRBD1 (5 bases). V was pared by 4 bases and J by 10 bases, with 15 bases between. The germline CDR1 and CDR2 sequences are SGHTS and YDEGEE. CDR3 size: 14 residues. CDR3 amino acids: CASSLGGESSPLHF. The CDR3 DNA reads TGTGCCAGCAGCCTGGGGGGGGAAAGCTCACCCCTCCACTTT.

The chain carries TRBV12-3 or TRBV12-4 and TRBJ1-4; a weak D match, TRBD1 (5 bases). Trimming stripped 5 bases from V and 7 bases from J, with 11 bases between. The CDR3 runs 13 residues. The CDR3 reads CASSPGLSEKLFF. CDR3 DNA: TGTGCCAGCAGTCCAGGGTTGTCTGAAAAACTGTTTTTT.

This chain connects TRBV7-6 to TRBJ2-5; possibly TRBD2 for D (6 bases). CDR3 size: 16 residues. Germline CDR1 and CDR2: SGHVS and FNYEAQ. The V end was cut by 3 bases, the J end by 0 bases, with 14 bases between. The CDR3: CASSLVGGGYQETQYF. CDR3 DNA: TGTGCCAGCAGCTTGGTGGGTGGAGGGTACCAAGAGACCCAGTACTTC.

This clone has a single count. The rearrangement uses TRBV29-1 and TRBJ1-1; a possible D gene is TRBD1 (5 bases). The CDR3 spans 13 residues. V dropped 4 bases and J dropped 1 base, with 10 bases sitting between them. Germline V CDR1 and CDR2: SQVTM, ANQGSEA. The CDR3 nucleotides are TGCAGCGTTGTGCGGGGGGGGAACACTGAAGCTTTCTTT. It is translated as CSVVRGGNTEAFF.

The sample holds a few counts of this clone. CDR3 nucleotides: TGTGCCAGCAGCTTAGGCGGGATAGTTCCGACCTACGAGCAGTACTTC. It yields the protein CASSLGGIVPTYEQYF. The chain carries TRBV7-7 and TRBJ2-7; TRBD2 is a possible D gene (6 bases). Germline CDR1 is SSHAT and CDR2 is FNYEAQ (reference sequence). The V and J ends lost 1 base and 2 bases respectively, with 15 bases between them. CDR3 length: 16 amino acids.

The sample holds a few counts of this clone. The chain carries TRBV12-3 or TRBV12-4 and TRBJ2-7; TRBD1 matches at 9 bases. Unmatched junction bases numbered 2, after V lost 2 bases and J lost 6 bases. This CDR3 has 13 amino acids. CDR3 residues: CASSLRTGVEQYF. The CDR3 DNA follows: TGTGCCAGCAGTTTAAGGACAGGGGTCGAGCAGTACTTC.

Here the CDR3 DNA reads TGTGCCAGCAGTTTGCCAGGCAGGATCTCTAACTATGGCTACACCTTC. Translating gives CASSLPGRISNYGYTF. The chain combines TRBV28 with TRBJ1-2; no firm D call. The CDR3 is 16 amino acids. Trimming took 3 bases from V and 0 from J, leaving 14 bases between them. The germline V gene encodes CDR1 MDHEN and CDR2 SYDVKM.

The table lists this clone with a few counts. This rearrangement joins TRBV7-9 to TRBJ2-5; tentatively, D is TRBD2 (6 bases). The germline gives CDR1 SEHNR, CDR2 FQNEAQ (reference sequence). The CDR3 spans 12 residues. V lost 6 bases and J 4 bases, leaving 9 bases between the germline ends. CDR3 in DNA: TGTGCCAGCAGGGCGGAGGGAGAGACCCAGTACTTC. As protein: CASRAEGETQYF.

J is TRBJ1-3 and V is TRBV5-1, with TRBD1 identical over 7 bases. Germline values: CDR1 SGHRS, CDR2 YFSETQ. The CDR3 totals 15 residues. V lost 0 bases, J lost 4 bases, and 4 bases stayed unmatched. CDR3 bases: TGCGCCAGCAGCTTGGCAGGGGGTCAGGGAAACACCATATATTTT. Translated, it gives CASSLAGGQGNTIYF.

The DNA for the CDR3 is TGTGCCAGCAGCGATCGGGACAGCCTCAATGAGCAGTTCTTC. Its translation: CASSDRDSLNEQFF. The chain combines TRBV7-6 with TRBJ2-1; TRBD1 matches at 7 bases. The CDR3 sequence is 14 residues long. The J segment lost 6 bases and the V segment lost 5 bases, leaving 7 bases of the junction unmatched. Germline lookup yields CDR1 SGHVS and CDR2 FNYEAQ. The full variable domain, its missing parts supplied by reference TRBV7-6 and TRBJ2-1, is GAGVSQSPRYKVTKRGQDVALRCDPISGHVSLYWYRQALGQGPEFLTYFNYEAQQDKSGLPNDRFSAERPEGSISTLTIQRTEQRDSAMYRCASSDRDSLNEQFFGPGTRLTVL.

The genes are TRBV12-5 and TRBJ2-3; D unresolved. The germline V gene encodes CDR1 LGHNT and CDR2 FRNRAP. Between the trimmed V and J ends, which lost 2 bases and 7 bases, there was a span of 10 bases. This CDR3 has 13 residues. CDR3 coding DNA: TGTGCTAGTGGTTTGATCGGTCCGAATACGCAGTATTTT. Protein: CASGLIGPNTQYF.

This chain uses TRBV30 with TRBJ1-2; unclear D gene. Looked up from germline, CDR1 is GTSNPN and CDR2 is SVGIG (reference sequence). This CDR3 is 12 amino acids long. The V gene lost 8 bases and the J gene lost 4 bases, with 14 bases spanning the gap. The CDR3 nucleotides read TGTGCCGCCGCGGGCGGACCCTATGGCTACACCTTC. It yields the protein CAAAGGPYGYTF.

This clone has a single count. The rearrangement joins TRBV11-2 to TRBJ1-1, with TRBD1 as a possible D gene (5 bases). This CDR3 has 13 amino acids. Trimming cost V 4 bases and J 1 base, with 7 bases left between them. Germline loops: CDR1 SGHAT, CDR2 FQNNGV. The CDR3 nucleotides read TGTGCCAGCAGCTACGGACAGAACACTGAAGCTTTCTTT. Protein product: CASSYGQNTEAFF. Combining the CDR3 with reference TRBV11-2 and TRBJ1-1 gives the whole variable domain EAGVAQSPRYKIIEKRQSVAFWCNPISGHATLYWYQQILGQGPKLLIQFQNNGVVDDSQLPKDRFSAERLKGVDSTLKIQPAKLEDSAVYLCASSYGQNTEAFFGQGTRLTVV.

This chain joins TRBV29-1 and TRBJ1-1, with D perhaps matching TRBD1 (5 bases). The CDR3 sequence is 15 residues long. V lost 5 bases and J 6 bases, leaving 22 bases between the germline ends. Germline lookup yields CDR1 SQVTM and CDR2 ANQGSEA. The CDR3 protein is CSVITGRAVGPEAFF. The CDR3 region has the DNA TGCAGCGTTATCACAGGACGGGCGGTCGGCCCTGAAGCTTTCTTT.

The chain is built from TRBV3-1 (or the pseudogene TRBV3-2) and TRBJ2-7; 9 bases map to TRBD1. Unmatched junction bases numbered 6, after V lost 4 bases and J lost 2 bases. The germline gives CDR1 LGHDT, CDR2 YNNKEL (reference sequence). There are 15 residues in the CDR3. For the CDR3, the DNA is TGTGCCAGCAGCCTCCGGGACAGGGTACCCTACGAGCAGTACTTC. Amino acids: CASSLRDRVPYEQYF.

The chain joins TRBV19 to TRBJ2-2, with 8 bases lining up with TRBD1. CDR3 size: 14 residues. CDR1 and CDR2 from the germline V gene are LNHDA and SQIVND (reference sequence). V dropped 7 bases and J dropped 6; count of bases not matched to a gene: 7. The CDR3 nucleotides are TGTGCCAGTATCCCGGGCAGGGGGCCCGGGGAGCTGTTTTTT. Translated: CASIPGRGPGELFF.

The chain recombines TRBV21-1 with TRBJ1-4; the DNA was not compared with TRBD1, the D call given in the table. TRBV21-1 is recorded as a pseudogene. The length of the CDR3 is 15 residues. The CDR3 loop is CASSPLLGAGEKLFF. CDR3 DNA sequence: TGTGCCAGCAGCCCACTTTTGGGGGCCGGTGAAAAACTGTTTTTT.